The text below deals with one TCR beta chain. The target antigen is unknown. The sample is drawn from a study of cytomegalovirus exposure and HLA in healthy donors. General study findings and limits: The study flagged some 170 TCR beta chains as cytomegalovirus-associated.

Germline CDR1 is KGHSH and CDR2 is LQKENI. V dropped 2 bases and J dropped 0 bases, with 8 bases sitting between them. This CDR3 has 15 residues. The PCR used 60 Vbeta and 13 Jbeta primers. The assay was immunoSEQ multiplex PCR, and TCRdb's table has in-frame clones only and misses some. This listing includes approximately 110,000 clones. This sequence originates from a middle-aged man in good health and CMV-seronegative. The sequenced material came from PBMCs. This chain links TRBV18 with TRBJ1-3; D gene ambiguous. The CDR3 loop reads CASSPGLSSGNTIYF. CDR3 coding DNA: TGTGCCAGCTCACCAGGGCTGAGCTCTGGAAACACCATATATTTT.